The clone carrying this T cell receptor beta chain has only a few counts. The data were produced by immunoSEQ multiplex PCR, yet TCRdb's version contains in-frame clones alone and is incomplete. The sample holds around 35,000 clones; 80% are singletons and the top ten take more than 15%. CDR1 and CDR2 from the germline V gene are MNHNY and SVGAGI (reference sequence). The CDR3 has 12 amino acids. Trimming left V 6 bases short and J 3 bases short, with 9 bases between. These data originate in a study of T cells in localized non-small cell lung cancer. The sequence was obtained from a male donor older than 55 with stage III squamous cell lung carcinoma. The sequenced sample was peripheral blood, obtained before any cancer treatment. The chain couples TRBV6-6 to TRBJ2-7; D gene unclear. The CDR3 loop is CASRDGLYEQYF. As DNA, the CDR3 is TGTGCCAGCAGGGACGGCCTCTACGAGCAGTACTTC.